This TCR beta chain was observed in a study of early stage breast cancer tumors. Study information: Most invasive tumors, about 70% of the 16, were ER+/PR+/HER2-. Study-wide findings and caveats: Most shared enriched TCRB sequences were commonly generated ones.

Concerning this clone: Its antigen is not identified.

V lost 5 bases to trimming and J lost 7 bases; unmatched junction nucleotides: 9. CDR1 and CDR2 (germline): SGHTA, FQGTGA. The CDR3 length is 15 residues. Each sample had two DNA replicates, approximately 0.49 ug blood or about 1.4 ug tissue. Clones were sequenced by immunoSEQ multiplex PCR, and TCRdb holds only the in-frame ones, with some missing. The table lists more than 60,000 clones, roughly 84% of them singletons. The sample was blood. This sequence joins TRBV7-3 and TRBJ2-1; 9 bases map to TRBD2. This receptor was taken from a person between 60 and 70 years old with breast cancer. This chain's CDR3 is CASSPGRLAGNEQFF. The CDR3 bases are TGTGCCAGCAGCCCCGGTCGGCTAGCGGGGAATGAGCAGTTCTTC. Full variable domain (rest looked up from reference TRBV7-3 and TRBJ2-1): GAGVSQTPSNKVTEKGKYVELRCDPISGHTALYWYRQSLGQGPEFLIYFQGTGAADDSGLPNDRFFAVRPEGSVSTLKIQRTERGDSAVYLCASSPGRLAGNEQFFGPGTRLTVL.